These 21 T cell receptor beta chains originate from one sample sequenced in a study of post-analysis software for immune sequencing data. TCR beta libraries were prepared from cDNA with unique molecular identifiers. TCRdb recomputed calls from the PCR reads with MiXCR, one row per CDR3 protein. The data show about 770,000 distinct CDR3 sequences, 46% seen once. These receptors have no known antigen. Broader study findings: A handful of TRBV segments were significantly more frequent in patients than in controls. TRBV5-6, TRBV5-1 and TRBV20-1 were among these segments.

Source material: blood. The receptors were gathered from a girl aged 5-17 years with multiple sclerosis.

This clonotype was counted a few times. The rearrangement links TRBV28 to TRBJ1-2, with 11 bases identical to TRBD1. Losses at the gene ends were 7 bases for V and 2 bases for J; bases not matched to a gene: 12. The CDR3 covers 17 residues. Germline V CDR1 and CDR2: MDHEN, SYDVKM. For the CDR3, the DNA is TGTGCCAGCACCTCAACCGGGACAGGGGGGGAGAACTATGGCTACACCTTC. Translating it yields CASTSTGTGGENYGYTF.

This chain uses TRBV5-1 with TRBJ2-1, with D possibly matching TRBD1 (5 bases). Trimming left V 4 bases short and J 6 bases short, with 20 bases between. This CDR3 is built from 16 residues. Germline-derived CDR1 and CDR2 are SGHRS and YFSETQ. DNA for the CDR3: TGCGCCAGCAGCCTGGCGCCAGGGAATCATGGCAATGAGCAGTTCTTC. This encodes CASSLAPGNHGNEQFF.

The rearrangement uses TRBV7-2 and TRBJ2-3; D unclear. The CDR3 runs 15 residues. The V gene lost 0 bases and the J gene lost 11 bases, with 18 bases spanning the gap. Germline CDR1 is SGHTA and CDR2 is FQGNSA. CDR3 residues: CASSLAHSSYNEQYF. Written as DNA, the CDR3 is TGTGCCAGCAGCTTAGCCCATAGCTCCTACAATGAGCAGTATTTT.

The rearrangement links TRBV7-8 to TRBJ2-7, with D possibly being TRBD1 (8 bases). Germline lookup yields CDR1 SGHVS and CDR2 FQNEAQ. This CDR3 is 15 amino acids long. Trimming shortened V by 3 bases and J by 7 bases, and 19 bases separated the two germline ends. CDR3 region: CASSFKQGGYNEQYF. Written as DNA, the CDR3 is TGTGCCAGCAGCTTCAAACAGGGGGGGTACAATGAGCAGTACTTC.

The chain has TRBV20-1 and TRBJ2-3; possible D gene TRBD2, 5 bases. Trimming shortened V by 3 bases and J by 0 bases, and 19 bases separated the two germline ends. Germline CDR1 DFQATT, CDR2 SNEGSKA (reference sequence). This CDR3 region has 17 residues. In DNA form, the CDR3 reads TGCAGTGCTAGCTTCGGGGTTGCCGGACTGAGCACAGATACGCAGTATTTT. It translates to CSASFGVAGLSTDTQYF.

The CDR3 DNA reads as TGTGCCAGCAGTAGAGCGGGCGGCTCCTACAATGAGCAGTTCTTC. Translating gives CASSRAGGSYNEQFF. This chain links TRBV25-1 with TRBJ2-1, with a weak D call TRBD2 (6 bases). CDR3 length: 15 residues. Trimming removed 5 bases at V and 0 bases at J, with 11 bases between. CDR1 is MGHDK and CDR2 is SYGVNS in the germline V gene.

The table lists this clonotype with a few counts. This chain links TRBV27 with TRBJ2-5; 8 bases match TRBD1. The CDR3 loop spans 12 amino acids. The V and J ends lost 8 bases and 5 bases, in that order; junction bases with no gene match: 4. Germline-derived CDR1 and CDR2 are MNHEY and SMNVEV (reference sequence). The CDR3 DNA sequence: TGTGCCAGCCCTGACAGGGGCGAGACCCAGTACTTC. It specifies CASPDRGETQYF.

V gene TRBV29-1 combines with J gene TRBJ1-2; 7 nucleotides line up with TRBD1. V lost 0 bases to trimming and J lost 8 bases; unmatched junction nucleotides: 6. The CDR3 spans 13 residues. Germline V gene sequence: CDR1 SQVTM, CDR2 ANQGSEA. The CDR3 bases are TGCAGCGTTGAAGAGTGGCAGGGGGGAGGCTACACCTTC. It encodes CSVEEWQGGGYTF.

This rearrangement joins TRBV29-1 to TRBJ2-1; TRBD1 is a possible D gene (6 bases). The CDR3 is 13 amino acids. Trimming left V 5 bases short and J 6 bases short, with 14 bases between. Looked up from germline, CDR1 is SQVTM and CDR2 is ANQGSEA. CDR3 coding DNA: TGCAGCGTTCACTTAACAGGGATCAATGAGCAGTTCTTC. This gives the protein CSVHLTGINEQFF.

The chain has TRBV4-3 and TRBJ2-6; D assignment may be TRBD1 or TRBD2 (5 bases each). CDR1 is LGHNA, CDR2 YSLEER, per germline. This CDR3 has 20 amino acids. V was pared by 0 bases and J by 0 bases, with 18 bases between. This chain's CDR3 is CASSQDGFGTLVSGANVLTF. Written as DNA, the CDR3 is TGCGCCAGCAGCCAAGATGGGTTTGGGACCCTCGTCTCTGGGGCCAACGTCCTGACTTTC.

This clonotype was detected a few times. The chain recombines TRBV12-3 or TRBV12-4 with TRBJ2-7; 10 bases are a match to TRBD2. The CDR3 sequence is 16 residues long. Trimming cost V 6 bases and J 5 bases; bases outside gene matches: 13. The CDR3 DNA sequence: TGTGCCAGCAGGTCGACGACTAGCGGGCCCCAGGACGAGCAGTACTTC. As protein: CASRSTTSGPQDEQYF.

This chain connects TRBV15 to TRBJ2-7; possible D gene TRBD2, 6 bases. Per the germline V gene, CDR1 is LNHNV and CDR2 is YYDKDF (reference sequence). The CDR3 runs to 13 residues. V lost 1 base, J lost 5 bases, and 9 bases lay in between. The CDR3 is CATSRAGGNEQYF. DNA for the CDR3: TGTGCCACCAGCAGAGCCGGGGGAAACGAGCAGTACTTC.

The CDR3 DNA reads TGTGCCAGCAGCCCTCCCGGGCCGTACACTGAAGCTTTCTTT. Protein sequence: CASSPPGPYTEAFF. The genes are TRBV7-9 and TRBJ1-1, with D hard to call. Trimming left V 5 bases short and J 3 bases short, with 13 bases between. The germline V gene has CDR1 SEHNR and CDR2 FQNEAQ (reference sequence). This CDR3 region has 14 residues.

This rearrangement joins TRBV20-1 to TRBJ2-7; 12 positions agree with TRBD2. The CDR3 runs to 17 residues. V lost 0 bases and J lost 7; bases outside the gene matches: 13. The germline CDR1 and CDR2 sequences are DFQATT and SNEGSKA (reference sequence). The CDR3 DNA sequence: TGCAGTGCTAGAGATGGGCTAGCGGGAGGGTTCCCCGCAGAGCAGTACTTC. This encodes CSARDGLAGGFPAEQYF.

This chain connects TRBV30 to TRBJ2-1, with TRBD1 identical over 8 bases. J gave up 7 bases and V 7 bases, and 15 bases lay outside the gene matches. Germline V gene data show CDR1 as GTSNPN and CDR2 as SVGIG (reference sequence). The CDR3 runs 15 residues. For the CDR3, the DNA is TGTGCCTCCTCCCGCGAGACAGGGGTTTTGAATGAGCAGTTCTTC. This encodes CASSRETGVLNEQFF.

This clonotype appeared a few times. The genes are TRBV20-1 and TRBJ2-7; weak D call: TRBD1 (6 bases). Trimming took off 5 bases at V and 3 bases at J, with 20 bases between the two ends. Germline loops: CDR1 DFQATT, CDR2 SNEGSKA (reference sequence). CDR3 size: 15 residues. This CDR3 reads CSAFSLRTENYEQYF. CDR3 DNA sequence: TGCAGTGCTTTTTCATTAAGGACAGAAAACTACGAGCAGTACTTC.

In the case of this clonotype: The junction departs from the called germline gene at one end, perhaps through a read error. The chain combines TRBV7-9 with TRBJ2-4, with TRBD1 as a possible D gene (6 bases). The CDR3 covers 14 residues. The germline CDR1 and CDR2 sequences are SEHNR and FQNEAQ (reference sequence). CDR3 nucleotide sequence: TGTGCCAGCAGCGTCTCAACAGGGTATCAGGAGCAGTATTTC. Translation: CASSVSTGYQEQYF.

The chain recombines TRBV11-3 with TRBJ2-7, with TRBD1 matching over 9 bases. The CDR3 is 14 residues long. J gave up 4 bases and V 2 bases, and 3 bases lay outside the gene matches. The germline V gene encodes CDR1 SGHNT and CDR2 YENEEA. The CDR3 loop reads CASSLRDREYEQYF. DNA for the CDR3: TGTGCCAGCAGCTTACGGGACAGGGAATACGAGCAGTACTTC.

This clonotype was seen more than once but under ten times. CDR3 coding DNA: TGCAGTGCTAGAGGGACTAGTAAGGGGTCCTACAATGAGCAGTTCTTC. Residues: CSARGTSKGSYNEQFF. This chain links TRBV20-1 with TRBJ2-1, with 7 bases identical to TRBD2. The CDR3 length is 16 residues. Looked up from germline, CDR1 is DFQATT and CDR2 is SNEGSKA (reference sequence). Trimming cost V 1 base and J 1 base; bases outside gene matches: 7.

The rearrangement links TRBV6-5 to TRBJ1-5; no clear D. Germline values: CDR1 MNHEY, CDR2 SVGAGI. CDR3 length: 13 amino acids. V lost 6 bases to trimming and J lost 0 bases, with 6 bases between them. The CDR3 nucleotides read TGTGCCAGCAGAACAGCTAGCAATCAGCCCCAGCATTTT. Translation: CASRTASNQPQHF.

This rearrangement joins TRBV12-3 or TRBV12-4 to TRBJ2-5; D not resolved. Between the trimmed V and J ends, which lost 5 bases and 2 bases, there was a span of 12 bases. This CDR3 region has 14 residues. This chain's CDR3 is CASSADILQETQYF. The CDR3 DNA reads TGTGCCAGCAGTGCCGACATTTTGCAAGAGACCCAGTACTTC.